The entry below gives a single T cell receptor beta chain sequence along with its context. TCRdb processed the RT-PCR reads anew with MiXCR; each CDR3 protein has one entry. Seen here are about 680,000 distinct CDR3 sequences, 14% observed once, and the top ten hold roughly 3.6%. The V and J ends lost 5 bases and 2 bases, in that order; junction bases with no gene match: 7. From germline, CDR1 is SGHTA and CDR2 FQGNSA. The CDR3 extends over 15 amino acids. This TCR came from a female donor in good health, serving as a healthy control. Source material: memory CD4+ T cells from blood. The J gene is TRBJ2-5, the V gene TRBV7-2; 8 nucleotides agree with TRBD2. CDR3 sequence (DNA): TGTGCCAGCAGCCTAATGGCGGGGGGTCAAGAGACCCAGTACTTC. Residues: CASSLMAGGQETQYF.